These T cell receptor beta chains were read from a single sample in a study of T-cell memory formation after mild COVID-19. TCRdb processed the 5' RACE reads anew with MiXCR; each CDR3 protein has one entry. The repertoire includes approximately 250,000 distinct CDR3 sequences, roughly a sixth of them detected once, and roughly a fifth sits in the top ten. Input material: PBMCs or a T cell subset sorted from them (not recorded which). The receptors originated from a man younger than 35 who had mild COVID-19 (a few samples of this study predate the infection). Cell type and time point are not known. Each CDR3 is given with its conserved first and last residue. Fields, in order: D gene, V gene, clone size, J gene, CDR3 DNA, CDR3 protein. The D gene is left open where the match is weak. Not all rows give a size; the values are once, few, many and, for expanded clones, a class.

d_gene: TRBD1
v_gene: TRBV15
abundance: .
j_gene: TRBJ1-5
CDR3nt: TGTGCCACCAGCGCACAGGGGAGACAGCCCCAGCATTTT
CDR3aa: CATSAQGRQPQHF

d_gene: TRBD2
v_gene: TRBV7-6
abundance: .
j_gene: TRBJ2-7
CDR3nt: TGTGCCAGCAGCGAGGGACTAGCGGATTCCTACGAGCAGTACTTC
CDR3aa: CASSEGLADSYEQYF

d_gene: TRBD1
v_gene: TRBV11-1
abundance: few
j_gene: TRBJ2-2
CDR3nt: TGTGCCAGCAGCCCCAGGGGGCGGAAATCCGGGGAGCTGTTTTTT
CDR3aa: CASSPRGRKSGELFF

d_gene: .
v_gene: TRBV29-1
abundance: .
j_gene: TRBJ1-1
CDR3nt: TGCAGCGTTGGTGAGGGCACAACGAACACTGAAGCTTTCTTT
CDR3aa: CSVGEGTTNTEAFF

d_gene: TRBD2
v_gene: TRBV28
abundance: .
j_gene: TRBJ2-2
CDR3nt: TGTGCCAGCAGCCCCGCACAACTAGCGGGGGCCGTGAACACCGGGGAGCTGTTTTTT
CDR3aa: CASSPAQLAGAVNTGELFF

d_gene: .
v_gene: TRBV20-1
abundance: once
j_gene: TRBJ2-1
CDR3nt: TGCAGTGCTAGAAATGTCAGGGCGGGTGAGCAGTTCTTC
CDR3aa: CSARNVRAGEQFF

d_gene: .
v_gene: TRBV4-1
abundance: few
j_gene: TRBJ1-1
CDR3nt: TGCGCCAGCAGCCAAGCTGGGGGGAACACTGAAGCTTTCTTT
CDR3aa: CASSQAGGNTEAFF

d_gene: TRBD1
v_gene: TRBV4-2
abundance: few
j_gene: TRBJ1-2
CDR3nt: TGTGCCAGCAGCCAAGATCCACCGATGGGACAGGGAATAGGCTACACCTTC
CDR3aa: CASSQDPPMGQGIGYTF

d_gene: .
v_gene: TRBV29-1
abundance: few
j_gene: TRBJ2-5
CDR3nt: TGCAGCATCTGGTATTCCGAGACCCAGTACTTC
CDR3aa: CSIWYSETQYF

d_gene: .
v_gene: TRBV30
abundance: few
j_gene: TRBJ2-7
CDR3nt: TGTGCCTGGAGTGTCCGGGGAGGAGGGGAGCAGTACTTC
CDR3aa: CAWSVRGGGEQYF

d_gene: TRBD1
v_gene: TRBV7-7
abundance: .
j_gene: TRBJ2-5
CDR3nt: TGTGCTAGCAGCTTAGATGGACAGGGAAGCGAGACCCAGTACTTC
CDR3aa: CASSLDGQGSETQYF